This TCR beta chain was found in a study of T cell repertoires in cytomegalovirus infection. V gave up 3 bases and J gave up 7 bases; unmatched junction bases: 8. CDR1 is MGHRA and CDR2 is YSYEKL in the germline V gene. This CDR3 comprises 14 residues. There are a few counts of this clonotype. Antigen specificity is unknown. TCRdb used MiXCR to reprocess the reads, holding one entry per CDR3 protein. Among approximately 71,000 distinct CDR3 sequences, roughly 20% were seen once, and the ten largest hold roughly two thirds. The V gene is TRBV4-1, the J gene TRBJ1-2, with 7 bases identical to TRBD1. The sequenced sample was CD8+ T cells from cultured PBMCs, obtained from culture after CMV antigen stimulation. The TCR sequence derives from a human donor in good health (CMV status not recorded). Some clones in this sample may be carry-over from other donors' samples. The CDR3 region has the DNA TGCGCCAGCAGCCAGGAGGGACAGTCCCCTGGCTACACCTTC. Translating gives CASSQEGQSPGYTF.